One and the same sample provided the 2 T cell receptor beta chains below, sequenced in a study of T-cell reconstitution after alpha-beta-depleted transplantation in children (dated by TCRdb to 2016 to 2017). The method was PCR. The instrument given in TCRdb is Illumina HiSeq 2500. TCR library preparation used molecular barcoding, with unique molecular identifiers applied to normalize quantification of the TCRbeta repertoire. The public reads were run again by TCRdb, first through fastp at Q25 and then through MiXCR, and only productive beta chains were kept. Rows with a matching CDR3 protein are joined into one entry that keeps the most common DNA and genes. This sample is represented by about 980,000 distinct CDR3 sequences; under 30% of them were singletons. The top ten clones comprise around 30% of the sample. The treatment or condition label of this sample denotes: allogeneic hematopoietic cell transplantation with graft depleted of TCRalphabeta T cells and CD19 B cells.

This specimen consisted of PBMCs, mostly from graft donor cells, obtained 360 days after TCRalphabeta/CD19-depleted stem cell transplant. The receptor set was obtained from a boy under two years old who had a stem cell transplant for SCID, so the T cells may come from the graft donor.

The chain uses TRBV7-8 and TRBJ2-1; 8 bases align to TRBD1. In germline, CDR1 is SGHVS, CDR2 FQNEAQ. CDR3 length: 14 amino acids. The junction had 5 bases not matched to a gene; V was cut back by 4 bases and J by 6 bases. CDR3 in DNA: TGTGCCAGCAGCTGGGGACAGGCGTTCAATGAGCAGTTCTTC. It yields the protein CASSWGQAFNEQFF. Variable domain in full (rest from reference TRBV7-8 and TRBJ2-1): GAGVSQSPRYKVAKRGQDVALRCDPISGHVSLFWYQQALGQGPEFLTYFQNEAQLDKSGLPSDRFFAERPEGSVSTLKIQRTQQEDSAVYLCASSWGQAFNEQFFGPGTRLTVL.

This clonotype was detected only a few times. This chain uses TRBV12-3 or TRBV12-4 with TRBJ2-3; TRBD2 is a possible D gene (5 bases). CDR3 size: 16 residues. Trimming took off 5 bases at V and 0 bases at J, with 15 bases between the two ends. The CDR3 is CASSNSGYLSTDTQYF. The CDR3 nucleotides read TGTGCCAGCAGTAACAGCGGATACCTTAGCACAGATACGCAGTATTTT.